This record concerns one T cell receptor (beta chain) sequence. Its target is unknown. The record originates from a study of identical twins. Findings of the study overall: The models gave estimates that fell short of the out-of-frame TCR alpha sharing seen in monozygotic twins. Whereas memory repertoires showed no such difference, abundant cord blood beta clonotypes carried fewer insertions. Sequences that were out-of-frame, alpha and twin-shared displayed an excess of low generation probability.

The CDR3 runs to 11 residues. Between the trimmed V and J ends, which lost 7 bases and 13 bases, there was a span of 17 bases. Germline V gene sequence: CDR1 DFQATT, CDR2 SNEGSKA (reference sequence). A universal primer site came from template switching; cDNA carried unique molecular identifiers. One entry per CDR3 protein, called by TCRdb with MiXCR from the 5' RACE reads. The table shows more than 1.5 million distinct CDR3 sequences, with 25% to 35% occurring only once. The chain uses TRBV20-1 and TRBJ2-1, with D hard to call. The sample taken for sequencing was cord blood. The clonotype was recovered from a newborn girl in good health. As DNA, the CDR3 is TGCAGTGTTCTCTATCAAGAGACCCAGTTCTTC. Translated, it gives CSVLYQETQFF.